This entry lists 24 T cell receptor beta chains sequenced from one sample in a study of blood T cell repertoires in COVID-19. Data came from immunoSEQ multiplex PCR; TCRdb stores just in-frame clones and leaves some out. The sample yields tens of thousands of clones, 70% to 90% seen once. The sample was peripheral blood. The receptor source for this set is a woman of 80 years or more with acute or convalescent COVID-19.

This clone was seen a handful of times. The chain employs TRBV12-5 and TRBJ2-3, with D possibly TRBD1 on 6 matching bases. V was clipped by 6 bases and J by 0 bases, with 10 bases between them. Looked up from germline, CDR1 is LGHNT and CDR2 is FRNRAP. CDR3 length: 14 residues. CDR3 sequence (DNA): TGTGCTAGTGGCCTCGGACAGAGCACAGATACGCAGTATTTT. Its protein product is CASGLGQSTDTQYF.

The chain employs TRBV19 and TRBJ1-1; 11 bases are a match to TRBD1. The germline V gene has CDR1 LNHDA and CDR2 SQIVND (reference sequence). Trimming cost V 4 bases and J 5 bases; bases outside gene matches: 9. CDR3 size: 16 residues. The CDR3 nucleotides read TGTGCCAGTAGTACCGGACAGGGGGCACGTCGGACTGAAGCTTTCTTT. Translating gives CASSTGQGARRTEAFF.

This chain uses TRBV2 with TRBJ1-6; the match to TRBD1 covers 7 bases. Germline CDR1 and CDR2: SNHLY and FYNNEI. The length of the CDR3 is 15 residues. V gave up 5 bases and J gave up 0 bases; unmatched junction bases: 1. The CDR3 loop is CASSRQGSYNSPLHF. DNA for the CDR3: TGTGCCAGCAGTCGACAGGGCTCCTATAATTCACCCCTCCACTTT. The complete variable domain, with remaining parts taken from reference TRBV2 and TRBJ1-6, reads EPEVTQTPSHQVTQMGQEVILRCVPISNHLYFYWYRQILGQKVEFLVSFYNNEISEKSEIFDDQFSVERPDGSNFTLKIRSTKLEDSAMYFCASSRQGSYNSPLHFGNGTRLTVT.

This clone has a handful of counts. V gene TRBV7-2 combines with J gene TRBJ2-1; 12 positions match TRBD2. The V gene's germline CDR1 is SGHTA and CDR2 FQGNSA. The trim removed 5 bases at V and 8 bases at J, leaving 10 bases unmatched. The CDR3 covers 16 residues. The CDR3 loop is CASSHPTSGSSDEQFF. DNA of the CDR3: TGTGCCAGCAGCCATCCGACTAGCGGGAGTTCCGATGAGCAGTTCTTC.

The chain recombines TRBV4-3 with TRBJ1-6; the D gene is possibly TRBD1 (5 bases). The CDR3 totals 15 residues. V gave up 1 base and J gave up 5 bases, with 9 bases separating them. Per the germline V gene, CDR1 is LGHNA and CDR2 is YSLEER. The CDR3 region is CASSQGGPDNSPLHF. In DNA form, the CDR3 reads TGCGCCAGCAGCCAAGGGGGCCCCGATAATTCACCCCTCCACTTT.

This chain's CDR3 is CASSPVARDFQETQYF. For the CDR3, the DNA is TGTGCCAGCAGCCCCGTGGCCCGGGACTTTCAAGAGACCCAGTACTTC. The chain joins TRBV7-9 to TRBJ2-5, with D maybe TRBD2 (6 bases). Germline CDR1 reads SEHNR; CDR2 reads FQNEAQ (reference sequence). The CDR3 is made up of 16 amino acids. V lost 5 bases and J 2 bases, leaving 18 bases between the germline ends.

V is TRBV19 and J is TRBJ1-5; TRBD1 matches 8 bases. Germline V gene data show CDR1 as LNHDA and CDR2 as SQIVND (reference sequence). V was clipped by 4 bases and J by 7 bases; unmatched bases: 6. The CDR3 extends over 14 amino acids. The CDR3 loop is CASSTQGAWQPQHF. The CDR3 DNA sequence: TGTGCCAGTAGTACTCAGGGGGCATGGCAGCCCCAGCATTTT.

This chain links TRBV2 with TRBJ2-7, with 9 bases aligning to TRBD1. Unmatched junction bases numbered 3, after V lost 5 bases and J lost 1 base. CDR3 length: 14 residues. The germline V gene has CDR1 SNHLY and CDR2 FYNNEI. The CDR3 here is CASSPQGASYEQYF. CDR3 DNA: TGTGCCAGCAGTCCACAGGGGGCGTCCTACGAGCAGTACTTC.

The CDR3 bases are TGTGCCTGGAGGCCAGGGGGAGGTACTGAAGCTTTCTTT. Its translation: CAWRPGGGTEAFF. This rearrangement joins TRBV30 to TRBJ1-1; TRBD1 agrees at 7 bases. Per germline, CDR1 GTSNPN and CDR2 SVGIG (reference sequence). The CDR3 is 13 amino acids. V was clipped by 3 bases and J by 5 bases; unmatched bases: 6.

This clone was counted once. The J gene is TRBJ2-7, the V gene TRBV3-1 (or the pseudogene TRBV3-2), with D unresolved. The germline V and J ends were trimmed by 4 bases and 3 bases, with 7 bases remaining between them. Germline CDR1 reads LGHDT; CDR2 reads YNNKEL (reference sequence). The CDR3 has 12 residues. This CDR3 reads CASSLQNYEQYF. The CDR3 nucleotides are TGTGCCAGCAGCCTCCAGAACTACGAGCAGTACTTC.

The J gene is TRBJ2-2, the V gene TRBV2; TRBD1 aligns across 12 bases. The ends lost 6 bases at V and 6 bases at J; junction bases unmatched: 8. The CDR3 extends over 16 amino acids. The germline V gene has CDR1 SNHLY and CDR2 FYNNEI. CDR3 amino acids: CASRDRDRGRSGELFF. CDR3 coding DNA: TGTGCCAGCAGAGACCGGGACAGGGGGCGGTCCGGGGAGCTGTTTTTT.

The chain recombines TRBV5-6 with TRBJ2-7; 8 nucleotides match TRBD1. The CDR3 has 14 amino acids. Germline V CDR1 and CDR2: SGHDT, YYEEEE. With V trimmed by 2 bases and J by 2 bases, 3 bases remained unmatched. The chain's CDR3 is CASSFTGGTYEQYF. CDR3 nucleotides: TGTGCCAGCAGCTTTACAGGGGGGACCTACGAGCAGTACTTC.

The chain uses TRBV28 and TRBJ2-1, with TRBD1 identical over 7 bases. The CDR3 has 14 residues. Germline V gives CDR1 MDHEN, CDR2 SYDVKM. V lost 5 bases, J lost 0 bases, and 1 base stayed unmatched. The CDR3 here is CASSRGPSYNEQFF. CDR3 DNA sequence: TGTGCCAGCAGTAGGGGGCCCTCCTACAATGAGCAGTTCTTC.

This chain uses TRBV2 with TRBJ1-2; 10 positions match TRBD1. The germline V gene has CDR1 SNHLY and CDR2 FYNNEI. The CDR3 is 14 amino acids. J gave up 5 bases and V 5 bases, and 5 bases lay outside the gene matches. The CDR3 nucleotides read TGTGCCAGCAGTTCAGGGACAGGGGCTTATGGCTACACCTTC. This codes for CASSSGTGAYGYTF.

This clone was counted a single time. The chain carries TRBV3-1 (or the pseudogene TRBV3-2) and TRBJ2-7; 8 nucleotides align to TRBD2. Losses at the gene ends were 1 base for V and 4 bases for J; bases not matched to a gene: 6. The CDR3 runs 15 residues. CDR1 is LGHDT and CDR2 is YNNKEL in the germline V gene (reference sequence). This chain's CDR3 is CASSQGPGGLYEQYF. As DNA, the CDR3 is TGTGCCAGCAGCCAAGGGCCGGGAGGGCTTTACGAGCAGTACTTC.

The chain is built from TRBV3-1 (or the pseudogene TRBV3-2) and TRBJ2-3, with a tentative D call TRBD1 (6 bases). V was pared by 0 bases and J by 0 bases, with 10 bases between. Germline V gene data show CDR1 as LGHDT and CDR2 as YNNKEL (reference sequence). The CDR3 has 16 amino acids. The CDR3 sequence: CASSQDLTGSTDTQYF. The CDR3 DNA follows: TGTGCCAGCAGCCAAGATCTGACAGGAAGCACAGATACGCAGTATTTT.

This chain connects TRBV25-1 to TRBJ2-7, with TRBD1 matching 11 bases. V dropped 6 bases and J dropped 7; count of bases not matched to a gene: 8. Per germline, CDR1 MGHDK and CDR2 SYGVNS. The length of the CDR3 is 14 residues. The CDR3 region is CASRGTGGLGEQYF. CDR3 coding DNA: TGTGCCAGCAGAGGGACAGGGGGGCTCGGTGAGCAGTACTTC.

The table lists this clone with a count of one. It is unclear where the CDR3 begins or ends on the DNA, so no DNA is shown, and the CDR3 is as TCRdb lists it. This sequence joins TRBV5-1 and TRBJ2-7; TRBD1, the D gene given by the table, was not confirmed from the DNA. CDR1 is SGHRS, CDR2 YFSETQ, per germline. The CDR3 is 16 amino acids in total, end residues counted. CDR3 residues: CASSFGPGGSSYEQYF.

The chain has TRBV7-9 and TRBJ2-7, with 7 nucleotides matching TRBD1. The trim removed 3 bases at V and 1 base at J, leaving 6 bases unmatched. Germline lookup yields CDR1 SEHNR and CDR2 FQNEAQ (reference sequence). The CDR3 consists of 15 residues. CDR3 residues: CASSFHRQGSYEQYF. DNA of the CDR3: TGTGCCAGCAGCTTTCACAGACAGGGATCCTACGAGCAGTACTTC.

This chain joins TRBV4-3 and TRBJ2-3, with no clear D. This CDR3 contains 15 residues. V lost 0 bases to trimming and J lost 2 bases, with 9 bases between them. Germline V gene data show CDR1 as LGHNA and CDR2 as YSLEER. The CDR3 nucleotides are TGCGCCAGCAGCCAAGATCCGGCGGTCACAGATACGCAGTATTTT. Translating it yields CASSQDPAVTDTQYF.

This clone has just one count. V usage is TRBV29-1 and J usage is TRBJ2-3; 13 positions agree with TRBD2. The germline CDR1 and CDR2 sequences are SQVTM and ANQGSEA. This CDR3 spans 14 amino acids. Trimming at V came to 8 bases and at J to 0 bases, leaving 2 bases not matched to a gene. For the CDR3, the DNA is TGCAGCACTAGCGGGGGGGCTAGCACAGATACGCAGTATTTT. Translated: CSTSGGASTDTQYF.

This clone is a singleton in its sample. The chain has TRBV2 and TRBJ1-3, with no clear D. Trimming removed 7 bases at V and 0 bases at J, with 7 bases between. The CDR3 spans 13 residues. Germline V lookup: CDR1 SNHLY, CDR2 FYNNEI. CDR3 loop: CASTRISGNTIYF. CDR3 sequence (DNA): TGTGCCAGCACCAGGATCTCTGGAAACACCATATATTTT. The full variable domain, with the rest looked up from reference TRBV2 and TRBJ1-3, is EPEVTQTPSHQVTQMGQEVILRCVPISNHLYFYWYRQILGQKVEFLVSFYNNEISEKSEIFDDQFSVERPDGSNFTLKIRSTKLEDSAMYFCASTRISGNTIYFGEGSWLTVV.

The gene calls are TRBV4-3 and TRBJ2-6; 9 positions match TRBD1. The length of the CDR3 is 18 residues. Germline CDR1 reads LGHNA; CDR2 reads YSLEER. With 0 bases clipped from V and 2 bases from J, the junction kept 5 bases outside the gene matches. CDR3 bases: TGCGCCAGCAGCCAAGACGAACAGGGGGCAACTGGGGCCAACGTCCTGACTTTC. It translates to CASSQDEQGATGANVLTF.

V and J are TRBV7-9 and TRBJ1-2, with D uncertain. CDR3 length: 14 amino acids. The germline V gene has CDR1 SEHNR and CDR2 FQNEAQ (reference sequence). Trimming took off 6 bases at V and 6 bases at J, with 17 bases between the two ends. The CDR3 reads CASSPSAGNNGYTF. The CDR3 DNA is TGTGCCAGCAGTCCTTCCGCAGGAAACAATGGCTACACCTTC. The complete variable domain, with remaining parts taken from reference TRBV7-9 and TRBJ1-2, reads DTGVSQNPRHKITKRGQNVTFRCDPISEHNRLYWYRQTLGQGPEFLTYFQNEAQLEKSRLLSDRFSAERPKGSFSTLEIQRTEQGDSAMYLCASSPSAGNNGYTFGSGTRLTVV.